The 14 T cell receptor beta chains below all came from one sample that was sequenced in a study of T cells in Graves' hyperthyroidism and ophthalmopathy. Researchers amplified the TCR beta CDR3 regions from RNA transcripts. HTBI primers were employed in a first-round RT-PCR of the TCR CDR3. TCRdb processed the multiplex PCR reads anew with MiXCR; each CDR3 protein has one entry. The sample has roughly 510,000 distinct CDR3 sequences, around 21% seen once. The sequencing sample was made of blood. These TCRs come from a man aged 18 to 30 with Graves' hyperthyroidism.

The chain recombines TRBV7-2 with TRBJ1-2; D remains ambiguous. CDR3 length: 15 amino acids. The V end lost 1 base, the J end lost 1 base, and 10 bases lay between the germline ends. In germline, CDR1 is SGHTA, CDR2 FQGNSA. The CDR3 is CASSLGQVLNYGYTF. CDR3 coding DNA: TGTGCCAGCAGCTTAGGGCAGGTCCTTAACTATGGCTACACCTTC.

This clonotype was counted between two and nine times. The chain is built from TRBV15 and TRBJ2-5, with 10 positions matching TRBD1. V lost 3 bases to trimming and J lost 3 bases; unmatched junction nucleotides: 16. There are 19 residues in the CDR3. Germline-derived CDR1 and CDR2 are LNHNV and YYDKDF (reference sequence). The CDR3 protein is CATSSRDRGPTSDKETQYF. The DNA for the CDR3 is TGTGCCACCAGCAGTAGGGACAGGGGACCGACTAGCGACAAAGAGACCCAGTACTTC.

The V and J genes are TRBV12-3 or TRBV12-4 and TRBJ2-7, with TRBD1 matching 7 bases. V trimming: 2 bases; J trimming: 2 bases; junction bases outside the gene matches: 6. This CDR3 is built from 15 residues. CDR3 in DNA: TGTGCCAGCAGTTTAATCGGGACAGCAACCTACGAGCAGTACTTC. Translated, it gives CASSLIGTATYEQYF.

There are many counts of this clonotype. J is TRBJ1-5 and V is TRBV12-3 or TRBV12-4; weak D call: TRBD1 (5 bases). Deletions cut 7 bases from V and 5 bases from J, with 21 bases between. CDR3 length equals 16 residues. The CDR3 is CASTFWGVVGHQPQHF. CDR3 bases: TGTGCCAGCACCTTCTGGGGGGTGGTTGGGCATCAGCCCCAGCATTTT.

This clonotype was seen ten or more times. The rearrangement links TRBV2 to TRBJ1-2; TRBD1 might be the D (5 bases). V was cut by 4 bases and J by 12 bases, with 15 bases left in between. From germline, CDR1 is SNHLY and CDR2 FYNNEI. This CDR3 contains 12 residues. The CDR3 region has the DNA TGTGCCAGCAGTGGATCGGGGGAGCTTAACACCTTC. Its translation is CASSGSGELNTF.

This clonotype was seen a few times. The junction departs from germline at one end; a sequencing error may be responsible. The chain uses TRBV2 and TRBJ1-2, with D unclear. Per the germline V gene, CDR1 is SNHLY and CDR2 is FYNNEI. The CDR3 is 11 residues long. The CDR3 nucleotides are TGTGCCACCAGTCGGGACTATGGCTACACCTTC. As protein: CATSRDYGYTF.

This clonotype was picked up a small number of times. This chain links TRBV10-3 with TRBJ2-5; D call uncertain. The germline V and J ends were trimmed by 10 bases and 1 base, with 13 bases remaining between them. The CDR3 totals 13 residues. Germline lookup yields CDR1 ENHRY and CDR2 SYGVKD. CDR3 in DNA: TGTGCCACTCTCCAGGCTCCCCAAGAGACCCAGTACTTC. This codes for CATLQAPQETQYF.

Many counts were recorded for this clonotype. The chain employs TRBV6-8 and TRBJ1-5; D possibly corresponds to TRBD1 (5 bases). CDR3 length equals 16 residues. Germline V gives CDR1 MNHGY, CDR2 SAAAGT. V lost 4 bases to trimming and J lost 3 bases, with 16 bases between them. Here the CDR3 reads CASSSHQDNDNQPQHF. The CDR3 DNA sequence: TGTGCCAGCAGTTCCCATCAGGACAATGACAATCAGCCCCAGCATTTT.

This clonotype was seen at least ten times. The rearrangement links TRBV12-3 or TRBV12-4 to TRBJ1-5; D is unclear. This CDR3 comprises 13 residues. With 3 bases removed from V and 3 bases from J, the gap between germline ends came to 6 bases. The CDR3 nucleotides are TGTGCCAGCAGTTTCGGGCCCAATCAGCCCCAGCATTTT. It yields the protein CASSFGPNQPQHF.

This clonotype has a count of ten or more. The V call is TRBV6-2 or TRBV6-3, the J call TRBJ1-1; D call uncertain. The CDR3 contains 20 residues. The V and J ends lost 10 bases and 0 bases respectively, with 33 bases between them. Germline assignment: CDR1 MNHEY and CDR2 SVGEGT. The CDR3 sequence: CATGLSRPILGSYLNTEAFF. The CDR3 nucleotides are TGTGCCACTGGGCTTTCCAGGCCAATCTTGGGTTCCTACCTGAACACTGAAGCTTTCTTT.

Many counts were recorded for this clonotype. The chain uses TRBV6-5 and TRBJ2-6, with D unresolved. With 6 bases removed from V and 0 bases from J, the gap between germline ends came to 15 bases. CDR1 and CDR2 (germline): MNHEY, SVGAGI. The CDR3 contains 17 residues. As DNA, the CDR3 is TGTGCCAGCAGGTACATAGGCCTCCGCTCTGGGGCCAACGTCCTGACTTTC. Its translation: CASRYIGLRSGANVLTF.

The sample holds many counts of this clonotype. J is TRBJ2-7 and V is TRBV2; perhaps TRBD1 as D (6 bases). The V end lost 4 bases, the J end lost 5 bases, and 15 bases lay between the germline ends. CDR1 is SNHLY, CDR2 FYNNEI, per germline. The CDR3 is 14 amino acids. CDR3 in DNA: TGTGCCAGCAGTGCTGGCAGGGGATACGACGAGCAGTACTTC. Amino acid sequence: CASSAGRGYDEQYF.

This CDR3 reads CAWSVGYEQYF. CDR3 DNA: TGTGCCTGGAGTGTTGGCTACGAGCAGTACTTC. The V gene is TRBV30, the J gene TRBJ2-7; D gene ambiguous. V lost 0 bases and J lost 3, with 3 bases in between. There are 11 residues in the CDR3. Germline V lookup: CDR1 GTSNPN, CDR2 SVGIG (reference sequence). Variable domain in full (rest from reference TRBV30 and TRBJ2-7): SQTIHQWPATLVQPVGSPLSLECTVEGTSNPNLYWYRQAAGRGLQLLFYSVGIGQISSEVPQNLSASRPQDRQFILSSKKLLLSDSGFYLCAWSVGYEQYFGPGTRLTVT.

In its sample, this clonotype was seen a few times. The chain combines TRBV2 with TRBJ2-2; TRBD2 might be the D (6 bases). The CDR3 runs to 15 residues. The V gene lost 6 bases and the J gene lost 10 bases, with 21 bases spanning the gap. Germline V CDR1 and CDR2: SNHLY, FYNNEI. Here the CDR3 reads CASSQSGRGSEELFF. The CDR3 nucleotides read TGTGCCAGCAGCCAATCAGGGCGGGGTTCCGAGGAGCTGTTTTTT. The whole variable domain, filled in from reference TRBV2 and TRBJ2-2, reads EPEVTQTPSHQVTQMGQEVILRCVPISNHLYFYWYRQILGQKVEFLVSFYNNEISEKSEIFDDQFSVERPDGSNFTLKIRSTKLEDSAMYFCASSQSGRGSEELFFGEGSRLTVL.